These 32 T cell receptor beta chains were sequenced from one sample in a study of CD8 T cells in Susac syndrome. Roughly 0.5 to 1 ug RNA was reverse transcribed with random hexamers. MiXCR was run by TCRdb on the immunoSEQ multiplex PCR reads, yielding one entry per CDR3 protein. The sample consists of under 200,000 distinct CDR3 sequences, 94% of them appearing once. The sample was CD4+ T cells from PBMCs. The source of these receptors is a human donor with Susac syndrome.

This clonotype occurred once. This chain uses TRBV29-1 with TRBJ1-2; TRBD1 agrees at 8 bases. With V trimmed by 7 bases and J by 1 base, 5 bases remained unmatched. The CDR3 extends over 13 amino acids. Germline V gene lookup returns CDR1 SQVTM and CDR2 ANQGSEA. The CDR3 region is CSARTGLNYGYTF. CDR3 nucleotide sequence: TGCAGCGCCAGGACAGGGCTTAACTATGGCTACACCTTC. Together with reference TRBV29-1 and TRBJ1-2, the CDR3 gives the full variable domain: SAVISQKPSRDICQRGTSLTIQCQVDSQVTMMFWYRQQPGQSLTLIATANQGSEATYESGFVIDKFPISRPNLTFSTLTVSNMSPEDSSIYLCSARTGLNYGYTFGSGTRLTVV.

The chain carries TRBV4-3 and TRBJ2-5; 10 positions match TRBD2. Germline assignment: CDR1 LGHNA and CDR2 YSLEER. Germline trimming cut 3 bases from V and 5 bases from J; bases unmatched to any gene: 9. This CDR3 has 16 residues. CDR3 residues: CASSQRRAGGLETQYF. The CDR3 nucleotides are TGCGCCAGCAGCCAGAGGAGAGCGGGGGGGCTGGAGACCCAGTACTTC.

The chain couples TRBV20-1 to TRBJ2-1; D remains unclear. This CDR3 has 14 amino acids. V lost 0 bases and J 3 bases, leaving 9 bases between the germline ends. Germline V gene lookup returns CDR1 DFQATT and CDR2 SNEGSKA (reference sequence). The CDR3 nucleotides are TGCAGTGCTAGAGATGGAAGGAGCTACAATGAGCAGTTCTTC. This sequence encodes CSARDGRSYNEQFF.

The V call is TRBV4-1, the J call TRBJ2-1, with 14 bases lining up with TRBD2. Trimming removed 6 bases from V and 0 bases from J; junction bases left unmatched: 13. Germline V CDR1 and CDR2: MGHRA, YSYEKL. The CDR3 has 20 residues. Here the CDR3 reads CASRQLRLAGGRSSYNEQFF. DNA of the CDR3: TGCGCCAGCAGGCAATTAAGACTAGCGGGGGGGCGCAGCTCCTACAATGAGCAGTTCTTC.

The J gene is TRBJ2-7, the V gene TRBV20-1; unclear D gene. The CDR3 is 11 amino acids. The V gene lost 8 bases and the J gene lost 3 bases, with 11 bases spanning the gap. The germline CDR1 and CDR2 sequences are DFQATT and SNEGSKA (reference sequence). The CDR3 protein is CSIGRDYEQYF. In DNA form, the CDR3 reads TGCAGTATAGGACGAGACTACGAGCAGTACTTC.

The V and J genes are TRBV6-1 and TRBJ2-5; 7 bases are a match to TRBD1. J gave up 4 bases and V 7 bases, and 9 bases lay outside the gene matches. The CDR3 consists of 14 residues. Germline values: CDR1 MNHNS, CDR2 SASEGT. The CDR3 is CASTPMTGLETQYF. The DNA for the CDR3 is TGTGCCAGCACTCCGATGACAGGGCTAGAGACCCAGTACTTC.

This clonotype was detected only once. The CDR3 nucleotides are TGTGCCAGTAGTAGCCTTGCGGGGAGGGTGGAGACCCAGTACTTC. This gives the protein CASSSLAGRVETQYF. The V gene is TRBV19, the J gene TRBJ2-5, with TRBD2 matching over 7 bases. CDR1 and CDR2 from the germline V gene are LNHDA and SQIVND (reference sequence). The CDR3 is made up of 15 amino acids. The V segment lost 4 bases and the J segment 5 bases; nucleotides outside the gene matches: 10.

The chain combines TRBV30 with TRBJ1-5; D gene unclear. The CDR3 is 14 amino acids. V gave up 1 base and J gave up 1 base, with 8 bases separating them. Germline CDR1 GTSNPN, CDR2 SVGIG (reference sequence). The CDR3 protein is CAWSGLRSNQPQHF. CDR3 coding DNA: TGTGCCTGGAGTGGCCTACGGAGCAATCAGCCCCAGCATTTT.

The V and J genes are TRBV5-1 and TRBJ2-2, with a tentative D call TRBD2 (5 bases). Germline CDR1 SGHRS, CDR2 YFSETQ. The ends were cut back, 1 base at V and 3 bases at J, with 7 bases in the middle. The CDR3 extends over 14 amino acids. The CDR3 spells CASSLYGDTGELFF. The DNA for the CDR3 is TGCGCCAGCAGCTTGTACGGGGACACCGGGGAGCTGTTTTTT.

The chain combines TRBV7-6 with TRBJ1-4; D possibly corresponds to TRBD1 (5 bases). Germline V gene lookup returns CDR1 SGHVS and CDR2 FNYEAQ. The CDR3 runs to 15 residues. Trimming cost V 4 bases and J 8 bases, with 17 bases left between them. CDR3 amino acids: CASSSGQLGGEKLFF. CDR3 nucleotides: TGTGCCAGCAGCTCCGGACAACTGGGCGGGGAAAAACTGTTTTTT.

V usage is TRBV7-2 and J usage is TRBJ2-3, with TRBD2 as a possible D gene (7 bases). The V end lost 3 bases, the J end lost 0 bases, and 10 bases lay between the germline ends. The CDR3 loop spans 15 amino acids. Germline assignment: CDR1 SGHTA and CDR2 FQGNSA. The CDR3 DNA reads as TGTGCCAGCAGCTTTAGGGGGGGTAGCACAGATACGCAGTATTTT. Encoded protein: CASSFRGGSTDTQYF.

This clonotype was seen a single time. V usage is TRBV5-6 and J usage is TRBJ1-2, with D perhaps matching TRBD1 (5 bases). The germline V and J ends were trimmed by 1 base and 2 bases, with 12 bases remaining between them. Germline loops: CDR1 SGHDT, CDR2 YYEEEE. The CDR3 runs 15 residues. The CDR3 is CASSLWGRLNYGYTF. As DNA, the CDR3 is TGTGCCAGCAGCTTGTGGGGCAGACTCAACTATGGCTACACCTTC. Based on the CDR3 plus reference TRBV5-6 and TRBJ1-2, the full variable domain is DAGVTQSPTHLIKTRGQQVTLRCSPKSGHDTVSWYQQALGQGPQFIFQYYEEEERQRGNFPDRFSGHQFPNYSSELNVNALLLGDSALYLCASSLWGRLNYGYTFGSGTRLTVV.

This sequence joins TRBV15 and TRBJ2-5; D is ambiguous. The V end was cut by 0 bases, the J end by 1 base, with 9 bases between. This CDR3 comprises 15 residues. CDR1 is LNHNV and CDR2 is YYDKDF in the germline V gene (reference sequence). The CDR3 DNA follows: TGTGCCACCAGCAGAGATTCTTCTGGCCAAGAGACCCAGTACTTC. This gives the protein CATSRDSSGQETQYF.

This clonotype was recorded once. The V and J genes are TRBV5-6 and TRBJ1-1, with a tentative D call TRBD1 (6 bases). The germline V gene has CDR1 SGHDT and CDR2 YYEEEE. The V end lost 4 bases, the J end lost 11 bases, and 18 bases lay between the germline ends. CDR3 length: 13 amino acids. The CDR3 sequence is CASSRYRVGSAFF. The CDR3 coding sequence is TGTGCCAGCAGCCGTTACAGGGTGGGATCGGCTTTCTTT.

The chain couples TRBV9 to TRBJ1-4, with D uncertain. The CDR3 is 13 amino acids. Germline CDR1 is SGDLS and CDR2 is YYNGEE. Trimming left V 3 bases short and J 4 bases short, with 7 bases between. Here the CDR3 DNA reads TGTGCCAGCAGCGCTTCAATTAATGAAAAACTGTTTTTT. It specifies CASSASINEKLFF. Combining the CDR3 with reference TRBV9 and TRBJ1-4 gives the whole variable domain DSGVTQTPKHLITATGQRVTLRCSPRSGDLSVYWYQQSLDQGLQFLIQYYNGEERAKGNILERFSAQQFPDLHSELNLSSLELGDSALYFCASSASINEKLFFGSGTQLSVL.

The CDR3 here is CASSMGQAPEAFF. The CDR3 nucleotides are TGTGCCAGTAGTATGGGACAGGCGCCTGAAGCTTTCTTT. This chain connects TRBV19 to TRBJ1-1, with 8 bases lining up with TRBD1. The CDR3 runs to 13 residues. Trimming at V came to 3 bases and at J to 6 bases, leaving 3 bases not matched to a gene. CDR1 and CDR2 from the germline V gene are LNHDA and SQIVND (reference sequence).

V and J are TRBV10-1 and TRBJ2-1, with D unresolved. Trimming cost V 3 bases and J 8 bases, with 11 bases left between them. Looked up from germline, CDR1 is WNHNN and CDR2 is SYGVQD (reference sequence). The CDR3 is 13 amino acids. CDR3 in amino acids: CASSDYLSDEQFF. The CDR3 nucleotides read TGCGCCAGCAGTGATTATTTGTCCGATGAGCAGTTCTTC.

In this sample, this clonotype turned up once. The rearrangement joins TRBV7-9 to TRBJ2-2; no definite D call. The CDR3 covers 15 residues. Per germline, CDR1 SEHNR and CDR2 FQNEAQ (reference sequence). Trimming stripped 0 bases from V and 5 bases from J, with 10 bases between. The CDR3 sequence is CASSLAGRWTGELFF. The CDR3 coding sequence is TGTGCCAGCAGCTTAGCGGGCAGGTGGACCGGGGAGCTGTTTTTT. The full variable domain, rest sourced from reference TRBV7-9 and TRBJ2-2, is DTGVSQNPRHKITKRGQNVTFRCDPISEHNRLYWYRQTLGQGPEFLTYFQNEAQLEKSRLLSDRFSAERPKGSFSTLEIQRTEQGDSAMYLCASSLAGRWTGELFFGEGSRLTVL.

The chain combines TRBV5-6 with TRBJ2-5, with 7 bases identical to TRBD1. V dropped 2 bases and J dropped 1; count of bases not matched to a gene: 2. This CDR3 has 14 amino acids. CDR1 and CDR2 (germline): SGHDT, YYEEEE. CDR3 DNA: TGTGCCAGCAGCTTCAGACAGGGCCAAGAGACCCAGTACTTC. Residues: CASSFRQGQETQYF.

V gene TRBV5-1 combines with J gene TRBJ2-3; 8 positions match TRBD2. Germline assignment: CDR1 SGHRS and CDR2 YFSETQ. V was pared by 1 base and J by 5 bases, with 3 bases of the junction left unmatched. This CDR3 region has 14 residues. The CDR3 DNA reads TGCGCCAGCAGCTTGCTGACTAGCGAAGATACGCAGTATTTT. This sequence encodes CASSLLTSEDTQYF.

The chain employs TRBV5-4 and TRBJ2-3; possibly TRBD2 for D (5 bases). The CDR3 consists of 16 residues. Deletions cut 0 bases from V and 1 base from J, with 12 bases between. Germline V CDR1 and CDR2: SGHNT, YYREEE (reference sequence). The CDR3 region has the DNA TGTGCCAGCAGCTTGGGGGCGGGCGCCGGCACAGATACGCAGTATTTT. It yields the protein CASSLGAGAGTDTQYF. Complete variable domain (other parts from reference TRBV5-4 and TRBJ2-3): ETGVTQSPTHLIKTRGQQVTLRCSSQSGHNTVSWYQQALGQGPQFIFQYYREEENGRGNFPPRFSGLQFPNYSSELNVNALELDDSALYLCASSLGAGAGTDTQYFGPGTRLTVL.

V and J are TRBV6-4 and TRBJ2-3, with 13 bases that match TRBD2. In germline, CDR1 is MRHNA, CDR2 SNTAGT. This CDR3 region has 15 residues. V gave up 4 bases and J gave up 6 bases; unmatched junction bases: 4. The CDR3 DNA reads TGTGCCAGCAGTGCACTAGCGGGGGGGCGCGATACGCAGTATTTT. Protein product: CASSALAGGRDTQYF.

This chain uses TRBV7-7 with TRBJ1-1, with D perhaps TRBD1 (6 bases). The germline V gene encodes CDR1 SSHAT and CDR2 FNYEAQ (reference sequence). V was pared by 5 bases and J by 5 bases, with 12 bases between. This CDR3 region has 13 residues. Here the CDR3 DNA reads TGTGCCAGCAGCGGACAGATAGGAACTGAAGCTTTCTTT. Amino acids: CASSGQIGTEAFF.

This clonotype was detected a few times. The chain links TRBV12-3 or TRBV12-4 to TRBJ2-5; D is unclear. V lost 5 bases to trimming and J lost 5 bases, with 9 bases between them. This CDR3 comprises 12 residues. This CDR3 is CASSPNGETQYF. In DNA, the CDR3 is TGTGCCAGCAGTCCGAATGGGGAGACCCAGTACTTC.

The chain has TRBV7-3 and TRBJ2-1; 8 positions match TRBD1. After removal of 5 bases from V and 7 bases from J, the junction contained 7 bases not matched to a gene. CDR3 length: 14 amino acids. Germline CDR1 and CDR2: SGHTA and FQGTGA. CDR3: CASSVDRGGNEQFF. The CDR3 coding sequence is TGTGCCAGCAGCGTCGACAGGGGCGGGAATGAGCAGTTCTTC. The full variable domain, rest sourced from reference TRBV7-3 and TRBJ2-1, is GAGVSQTPSNKVTEKGKYVELRCDPISGHTALYWYRQSLGQGPEFLIYFQGTGAADDSGLPNDRFFAVRPEGSVSTLKIQRTERGDSAVYLCASSVDRGGNEQFFGPGTRLTVL.

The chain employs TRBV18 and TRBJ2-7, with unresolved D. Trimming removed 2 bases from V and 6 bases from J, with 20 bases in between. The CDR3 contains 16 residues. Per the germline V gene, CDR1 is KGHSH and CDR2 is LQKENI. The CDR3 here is CASSPSMGRNGREQYF. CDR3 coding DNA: TGTGCCAGCTCACCATCTATGGGCAGGAACGGACGCGAGCAGTACTTC.

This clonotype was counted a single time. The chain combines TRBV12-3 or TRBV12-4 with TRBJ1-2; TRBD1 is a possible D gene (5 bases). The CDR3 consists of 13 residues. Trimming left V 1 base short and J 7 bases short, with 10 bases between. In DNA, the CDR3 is TGTGCCAGCAGTTTAGGGGGGAAACGTGGCTACACCTTC. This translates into CASSLGGKRGYTF.

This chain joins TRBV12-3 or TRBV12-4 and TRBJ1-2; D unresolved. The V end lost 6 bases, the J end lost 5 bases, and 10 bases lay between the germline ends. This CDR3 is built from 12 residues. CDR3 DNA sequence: TGTGCCAGCAGCGGGGAAGAATATGGCTACACCTTC. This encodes CASSGEEYGYTF.

CDR3 region: CASSEQTGTPLHF. CDR3 nucleotides: TGTGCCAGCAGTGAACAGACAGGGACACCCCTCCACTTT. V gene TRBV25-1 combines with J gene TRBJ1-6; 7 nucleotides line up with TRBD1. With V trimmed by 2 bases and J by 11 bases, 3 bases remained unmatched. Germline values: CDR1 MGHDK, CDR2 SYGVNS. This CDR3 is 13 amino acids long.

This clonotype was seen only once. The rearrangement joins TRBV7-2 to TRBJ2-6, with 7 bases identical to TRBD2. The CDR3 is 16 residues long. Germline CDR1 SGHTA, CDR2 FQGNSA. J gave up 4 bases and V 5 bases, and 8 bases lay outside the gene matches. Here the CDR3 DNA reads TGTGCCAGCAGCCCTCGGCGGGAGTCAGGGGCCAACGTCCTGACTTTC. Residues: CASSPRRESGANVLTF.

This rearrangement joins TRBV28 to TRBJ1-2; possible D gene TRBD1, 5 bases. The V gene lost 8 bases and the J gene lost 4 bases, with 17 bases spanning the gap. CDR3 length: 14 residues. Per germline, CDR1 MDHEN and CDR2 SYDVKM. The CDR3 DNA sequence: TGTGCCAGCGGGGTCCCGGGGGGTGTCTATGGCTACACCTTC. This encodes CASGVPGGVYGYTF.

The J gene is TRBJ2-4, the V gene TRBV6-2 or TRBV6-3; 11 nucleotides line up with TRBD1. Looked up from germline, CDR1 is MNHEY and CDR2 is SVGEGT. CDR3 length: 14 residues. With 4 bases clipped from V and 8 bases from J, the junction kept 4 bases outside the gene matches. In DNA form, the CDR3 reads TGTGCCAGCAGTTGGGGACAGGGGGAAGACATTCAGTACTTC. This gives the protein CASSWGQGEDIQYF.